This TCR beta chain was identified during a study of early T cells in non-severe SARS-CoV-2 infection. TCRdb fed the 5' RACE reads into MiXCR, producing one record per CDR3 protein. The sample yields tens of thousands of distinct CDR3 sequences, 9.5% to 15% seen once. This clonotype was observed many times. The CDR3 covers 10 residues. J is TRBJ1-6 and V is TRBV21-1. TRBV21-1 is an annotated pseudogene. The sample taken for sequencing was whole blood. This TCR was sampled from an adult who was a healthcare worker with PCR-confirmed SARS-CoV-2 infection or an uninfected control (not recorded which). CDR3 DNA sequence: TGTGCCTGGGAGGATTCACCCCTCCACTTT. The encoded protein is CAWEDSPLHF.